The T cell receptor beta chain under discussion was sequenced for a study of beta chain features in type 1 diabetes. As every portion of the isolated RNA was reverse transcribed, the sequencing read expressed TCRB transcripts. Measured with immunoSEQ multiplex PCR; TCRdb has only the in-frame clones, and not every one. The sample holds 900,000 or so clones, around a sixth seen once. Overall study results and limits: PCR, the amplification step, might favor shorter templates, equally in patients and controls.

V shed 4 bases and J 5 bases; nucleotides not matched to a gene: 9. The CDR3 contains 15 residues. Germline CDR1 is LGHNA and CDR2 is YSLEER. Of note for this clone: The antigen remains undetermined.

The chain uses TRBV4-3 and TRBJ2-3; the match to TRBD2 covers 7 bases. This TCR was sampled from a woman between 18 and 29 years old in good health. Sample: naive CD4+ T cells from blood. CDR3 DNA: TGCGCCAGCAGCCCAGAAGCGGGATTCGGAGATACGCAGTATTTT. This codes for CASSPEAGFGDTQYF.